A selection of T cell receptor beta chains follows, all from one sample in a study of patients and donors after allogeneic stem cell transplantation. TCRdb processed the RT-PCR reads anew with MiXCR; each CDR3 protein has one entry. The data contain 150,000 to 200,000 distinct CDR3 sequences, roughly 30% of them singletons. Input material: blood, either unsorted or a sorted T cell fraction (not recorded which). The receptors derive from a human donor who was either an allogeneic HSCT recipient or a stem cell or donor lymphocyte infusion donor (not recorded which). It is not recorded whose cells these are; they may come from a transplant donor. CDR3s include the opening cysteine and the closing phenylalanine or tryptophan. Some rows mark clone size as missing; the rest say once, few, many or name a class of expanded clone.

>TRBV18|TRBJ1-4|-
CASSPSRATNEKLFF
>TRBV3-1|TRBJ1-4|few
CASSRNLGELREKLFF
>TRBV12-3/TRBV12-4|TRBJ1-5|few
CASSLEGRSNQPQHF
>TRBV6-5|TRBJ1-6|many
CASRGPNSPLHF
>TRBV18|TRBJ2-3|-
CASSPPTTYTQYF
>TRBV28|TRBJ1-5|few
CASGGGTNQPQHF
>TRBV12-3/TRBV12-4|TRBJ1-6|many
CASSLGDRGSYNSPLHF
>TRBV4-2|TRBJ1-5|many
CASSQERRDNQPQHF
>TRBV3-1|TRBJ2-3|few
CASSQAGADTQYF
>TRBV9|TRBJ2-1|few
CASSVGSSYNEQFF
>TRBV7-3|TRBJ2-1|-
CASSSQGIKFF
>TRBV13|TRBJ2-3|-
CASSDRGDTDTQYF
>TRBV29-1|TRBJ1-1|many
CSVDHRGTNTEAFF
>TRBV27|TRBJ1-2|many
CASSYDGRPYYGYTF
>TRBV4-3|TRBJ2-5|-
CASSQDIHQETQYF
>TRBV7-3|TRBJ2-1|few
CASSSGGGLYNEQFF
>TRBV12-3/TRBV12-4|TRBJ1-4|few
CASSLATNEKLFF
>TRBV21-1|TRBJ2-7|-
CASSQGFFSYEQYF
>TRBV12-3/TRBV12-4|TRBJ1-2|-
CASRNTGTAFTF
>TRBV9|TRBJ2-3|-
CASGGTSGWDTQYF
>TRBV19|TRBJ2-4|few
CASSPLFWENIQYF
>TRBV10-3|TRBJ1-1|-
CAISGDRVTEAFF
>TRBV28|TRBJ1-4|-
CAIQGVDEKLFF
>TRBV21-1|TRBJ2-5|-
CASSPTSGSSLQYF
>TRBV7-6|TRBJ2-2|many
CASSLAPWGPPNTGELFF
>TRBV18|TRBJ1-1|many
CASSPNLYQTEAFF
>TRBV4-1|TRBJ2-7|few
CASSQGDRAGEQYF
>TRBV9|TRBJ1-2|-
CASSVGGGGGYTF
>TRBV4-3|TRBJ2-5|-
CASSQDRQVQETQYF
>TRBV11-2|TRBJ2-5|-
CASSALPGQGKRTQYF
>TRBV20-1|TRBJ1-1|-
CSASGQRNTEAFF
>TRBV29-1|TRBJ2-3|-
CSVEDWASGSTDTQYF
>TRBV6-5|TRBJ1-5|-
CASSYSGSFYDLQHF